These 22 T cell receptor beta chains share one sample of origin, sequenced in a study of shared clonotypes between healthy human individuals. Generated by immunoSEQ multiplex PCR, the TCRdb table keeps only in-frame clones and is missing some. Of 2,500,000 or so clones in the sample, around nine tenths were seen once. Sequences were obtained from naive CD4+ T cells sorted from blood. Subset described: CD45RA+ positively selected. The receptors stem from a man aged 18-30 years in good health.

J is TRBJ2-3 and V is TRBV10-1; D not certain. Germline CDR1 and CDR2: WNHNN and SYGVQD (reference sequence). The V end lost 5 bases, the J end lost 2 bases, and 8 bases lay between the germline ends. This CDR3 comprises 13 residues. CDR3 DNA: TGCGCCAGCAGTCCGCAGCCCACAGATACGCAGTATTTT. Translated: CASSPQPTDTQYF.

The chain links TRBV2 to TRBJ1-5; D is unclear. Trimming took off 4 bases at V and 11 bases at J, with 15 bases between the two ends. There are 13 residues in the CDR3. Germline V gives CDR1 SNHLY, CDR2 FYNNEI. In nucleotides, the CDR3 is TGTGCCAGCAGTGGTACGGTAGCCGGGGCCCAGCATTTT. This sequence encodes CASSGTVAGAQHF.

This chain uses TRBV11-2 with TRBJ1-1; D perhaps matches TRBD1 (5 bases). V lost 5 bases, J lost 3 bases, and 10 bases lay in between. From germline, CDR1 is SGHAT and CDR2 FQNNGV. This CDR3 spans 13 amino acids. The CDR3 loop is CASSPPGHTEAFF. The CDR3 DNA follows: TGTGCCAGCAGCCCCCCGGGACACACTGAAGCTTTCTTT. Looking up the rest from reference TRBV11-2 and TRBJ1-1 gives the full variable domain: EAGVAQSPRYKIIEKRQSVAFWCNPISGHATLYWYQQILGQGPKLLIQFQNNGVVDDSQLPKDRFSAERLKGVDSTLKIQPAKLEDSAVYLCASSPPGHTEAFFGQGTRLTVV.

The chain joins TRBV28 to TRBJ1-4; D may be TRBD1 (6 bases). The length of the CDR3 is 15 residues. With 6 bases removed from V and 0 bases from J, the gap between germline ends came to 11 bases. Germline values: CDR1 MDHEN, CDR2 SYDVKM. The CDR3 spells CASRPRGATNEKLFF. The CDR3 DNA is TGTGCCAGCAGACCCAGGGGCGCAACTAATGAAAAACTGTTTTTT.

With regard to this clone: The sample holds other DNA sequences that translate to the same CDR3. The chain is built from TRBV19 and TRBJ1-2; 8 bases map to TRBD1. This CDR3 has 13 residues. Trimming cost V 5 bases and J 4 bases; bases outside gene matches: 3. The germline gives CDR1 LNHDA, CDR2 SQIVND (reference sequence). CDR3 DNA sequence: TGTGCCAGTAGTCTCGGACAGGGCTATGGCTACACCTTC. As protein: CASSLGQGYGYTF.

The chain combines TRBV11-2 with TRBJ2-2; no definite D call. CDR1 is SGHAT and CDR2 is FQNNGV in the germline V gene. Between the trimmed V and J ends, which lost 0 bases and 7 bases, there was a span of 9 bases. The CDR3 is made up of 14 amino acids. CDR3 region: CASSLDARSGELFF. The CDR3 DNA reads TGTGCCAGCAGCTTAGATGCGAGGAGCGGGGAGCTGTTTTTT.

About this clone itself: This CDR3 is also generated by other DNA sequences in the sample. In DNA form, the CDR3 reads TGTGCCAGCAGCCTCGACAGGACAGATACGCAGTATTTT. The encoded protein is CASSLDRTDTQYF. The chain links TRBV7-2 to TRBJ2-3, with D possibly being TRBD1 (6 bases). The CDR3 has 13 residues. V dropped 5 bases and J dropped 3 bases, with 9 bases sitting between them. Per germline, CDR1 SGHTA and CDR2 FQGNSA.

The chain uses TRBV11-3 and TRBJ2-1, with 9 bases aligning to TRBD1. This CDR3 has 15 amino acids. Trimming at V came to 5 bases and at J to 4 bases, leaving 6 bases not matched to a gene. The germline gives CDR1 SGHNT, CDR2 YENEEA. The chain's CDR3 is CASSQRDREYNEQFF. In DNA, the CDR3 is TGTGCCAGCAGCCAGAGGGACAGGGAATACAATGAGCAGTTCTTC.

The V call is TRBV6-4, the J call TRBJ2-1; 10 positions agree with TRBD2. The CDR3 is made up of 16 amino acids. V trimming: 0 bases; J trimming: 5 bases; junction bases outside the gene matches: 4. Germline assignment: CDR1 MRHNA and CDR2 SNTAGT. The CDR3 reads CASSDSGTSADNEQFF. The CDR3 nucleotides read TGTGCCAGCAGTGACTCGGGGACTAGCGCGGACAATGAGCAGTTCTTC.

V and J are TRBV5-1 and TRBJ2-7, with 7 bases identical to TRBD2. Looked up from germline, CDR1 is SGHRS and CDR2 is YFSETQ. The CDR3 extends over 13 amino acids. V lost 3 bases, J lost 6 bases, and 6 bases stayed unmatched. The CDR3 loop reads CASSSSGEGEQYF. The DNA for the CDR3 is TGCGCCAGCAGCTCCAGCGGGGAAGGCGAGCAGTACTTC. Looking up the rest from reference TRBV5-1 and TRBJ2-7 gives the full variable domain: KAGVTQTPRYLIKTRGQQVTLSCSPISGHRSVSWYQQTPGQGLQFLFEYFSETQRNKGNFPGRFSGRQFSNSRSEMNVSTLELGDSALYLCASSSSGEGEQYFGPGTRLTVT.

This rearrangement joins TRBV9 to TRBJ2-7, with 9 bases fitting TRBD2. V lost 6 bases and J lost 0; bases outside the gene matches: 4. Germline assignment: CDR1 SGDLS and CDR2 YYNGEE. The CDR3 loop spans 14 amino acids. The CDR3 sequence is CASTPGLASYEQYF. The CDR3 coding sequence is TGTGCCAGCACCCCGGGACTAGCCTCCTACGAGCAGTACTTC. The full variable domain, rest sourced from reference TRBV9 and TRBJ2-7, is DSGVTQTPKHLITATGQRVTLRCSPRSGDLSVYWYQQSLDQGLQFLIQYYNGEERAKGNILERFSAQQFPDLHSELNLSSLELGDSALYFCASTPGLASYEQYFGPGTRLTVT.

This chain links TRBV7-9 with TRBJ1-2; D ambiguous. From germline, CDR1 is SEHNR and CDR2 FQNEAQ (reference sequence). The CDR3 totals 15 residues. V was cut by 1 base and J by 0 bases, with 9 bases left in between. The CDR3 nucleotides read TGTGCCAGCAGCTTAGTGGGCAAAGCTAACTATGGCTACACCTTC. It codes for CASSLVGKANYGYTF.

This clone was picked up one time. This chain links TRBV29-1 with TRBJ2-2, with 9 bases fitting TRBD2. The CDR3 spans 15 residues. CDR1 SQVTM and CDR2 ANQGSEA come from the germline V gene. The J segment lost 5 bases and the V segment lost 1 base, leaving 5 bases of the junction unmatched. CDR3: CSVEGLAGSTGELFF. The CDR3, as DNA: TGCAGCGTTGAAGGGCTAGCGGGAAGTACCGGGGAGCTGTTTTTT.

The genes are TRBV29-1 and TRBJ2-5; 9 bases line up with TRBD1. Looked up from germline, CDR1 is SQVTM and CDR2 is ANQGSEA. V gave up 5 bases and J gave up 4 bases; unmatched junction bases: 11. The CDR3 loop spans 15 amino acids. CDR3 DNA sequence: TGCAGCGTTTCTCCGGGACAGGGCGGTCGAGAGACCCAGTACTTC. It encodes CSVSPGQGGRETQYF.

The chain combines TRBV5-1 with TRBJ2-7; TRBD2 matches 8 bases. V dropped 3 bases and J dropped 2; count of bases not matched to a gene: 7. The CDR3 runs to 15 residues. Germline CDR1 is SGHRS and CDR2 is YFSETQ. CDR3 nucleotides: TGCGCCAGCAGCTCGTTCGTAGCGGGGACCTACGAGCAGTACTTC. It specifies CASSSFVAGTYEQYF.

The chain combines TRBV6-1 with TRBJ1-2, with 7 bases fitting TRBD1. J was trimmed by 7 bases and V by 4 bases; bases with no gene match: 6. CDR1 is MNHNS, CDR2 SASEGT, per germline. CDR3 length: 13 amino acids. CDR3 sequence reads: CASSGRDRGGYTF. CDR3 coding DNA: TGTGCCAGCAGTGGCCGGGACAGAGGTGGCTACACCTTC.

The chain uses TRBV5-1 and TRBJ2-1; 8 positions agree with TRBD1. V was pared by 4 bases and J by 7 bases, with 7 bases of the junction left unmatched. The CDR3 spans 14 residues. Per germline, CDR1 SGHRS and CDR2 YFSETQ. The CDR3 reads CASSEPGQANEQFF. For the CDR3, the DNA is TGCGCCAGCAGCGAACCGGGACAGGCGAATGAGCAGTTCTTC.

The V and J genes are TRBV6-6 and TRBJ2-7; 12 bases fit TRBD2. Germline V gene sequence: CDR1 MNHNY, CDR2 SVGAGI (reference sequence). The V segment lost 6 bases and the J segment 5 bases; nucleotides outside the gene matches: 11. The CDR3 loop spans 16 amino acids. The CDR3 coding sequence is TGTGCCAGCAGCCCTTCCCTAGCGGGGGGGCCTCACGAGCAGTACTTC. It is translated as CASSPSLAGGPHEQYF.

This chain uses TRBV13 with TRBJ2-4; a weak D match, TRBD1 (6 bases). Deletions cut 1 base from V and 7 bases from J, with 20 bases between. This CDR3 has 17 amino acids. Looked up from germline, CDR1 is PRHDT and CDR2 is FYEKMQ (reference sequence). The CDR3 nucleotides read TGTGCCAGCAGCTTAGCTTATACGACAGGACGGGCGAACATTCAGTACTTC. Translating it yields CASSLAYTTGRANIQYF.

V usage is TRBV28 and J usage is TRBJ2-3, with 10 bases lining up with TRBD2. Germline loops: CDR1 MDHEN, CDR2 SYDVKM. The CDR3 length is 17 residues. Trimming took 2 bases from V and 2 from J; bases not matched to a gene: 7. The CDR3 loop reads CASSLGPAGGDTDTQYF. CDR3 nucleotides: TGTGCCAGCAGTTTAGGTCCAGCGGGGGGGGACACAGATACGCAGTATTTT.

The chain carries TRBV9 and TRBJ2-3, with 9 nucleotides matching TRBD2. Germline CDR1 and CDR2: SGDLS and YYNGEE. The length of the CDR3 is 16 residues. With V trimmed by 4 bases and J by 0 bases, 6 bases remained unmatched. DNA of the CDR3: TGTGCCAGCAGCCCTATTAGCGGGAGTAGCACAGATACGCAGTATTTT. Residues: CASSPISGSSTDTQYF. Using reference TRBV9 and TRBJ2-3 for the parts outside the CDR3, the full variable domain is DSGVTQTPKHLITATGQRVTLRCSPRSGDLSVYWYQQSLDQGLQFLIQYYNGEERAKGNILERFSAQQFPDLHSELNLSSLELGDSALYFCASSPISGSSTDTQYFGPGTRLTVL.

V is TRBV7-9 and J is TRBJ2-1; 8 nucleotides agree with TRBD2. V lost 5 bases, J lost 6 bases, and 9 bases stayed unmatched. Per the germline V gene, CDR1 is SEHNR and CDR2 is FQNEAQ (reference sequence). The CDR3 totals 15 residues. The CDR3 loop reads CASSLRGGRTNEQFF. CDR3 coding DNA: TGTGCCAGCAGCCTCCGGGGCGGGAGGACCAATGAGCAGTTCTTC.